This T cell receptor (beta chain) stems from a study of T cell repertoires in cytomegalovirus infection. Study-level background: Public TCR beta signatures were indicative of both CMV infection and a matching HLA type. Study-wide results and limits: Summed frequency of shared TCR beta families picked out CMV carriers who also had the relevant HLA.

TCRdb fed the reads into MiXCR, producing one record per CDR3 protein. The sample holds about 250,000 distinct CDR3 sequences, 6% to 8% seen once. This clonotype was recorded at least ten times. The antigen remains undetermined. Germline V CDR1 and CDR2: DFQATT, SNEGSKA (reference sequence). The length of the CDR3 is 15 residues. The V and J ends lost 6 bases and 7 bases, in that order; junction bases with no gene match: 11. Material: PBMCs. V and J are TRBV20-1 and TRBJ1-6, with 8 bases aligning to TRBD1. This receptor was obtained from a human donor in good health (CMV status not recorded). Some clones in this sample may be carry-over from other donors' samples. The CDR3 is CSAPRNRGRNSPLHF. Here the CDR3 DNA reads TGCAGTGCCCCAAGGAACAGGGGGAGGAATTCACCCCTCCACTTT.